Below, 29 T cell receptor beta chains from the same sample are listed, as sequenced in a study of identical twins. TCRdb ran MiXCR on the 5' RACE reads and lists one entry per CDR3 protein. The sample shows 550,000 to 700,000 distinct CDR3 sequences, 7.5% to 10% of them seen only once. The data were also submitted as part of a second study, on yellow fever vaccine responses in identical twins.

Material for sequencing was PBMCs. All receptors derive from a woman aged 18-30 years in good health.

This clonotype was counted ten times or more. CDR3 coding DNA: TGCAGTGCGCAGGGACTAGCGGGGGCCGGAGGCATTCAGTACTTC. Translating gives CSAQGLAGAGGIQYF. This chain uses TRBV20-1 with TRBJ2-4; TRBD2 aligns across 14 bases. The CDR3 loop spans 15 amino acids. The V and J ends lost 6 bases and 9 bases, in that order; junction bases with no gene match: 10. Germline lookup yields CDR1 DFQATT and CDR2 SNEGSKA (reference sequence).

In its sample, this clonotype was seen a few times. The chain employs TRBV7-9 and TRBJ2-1; tentatively, D is TRBD2 (6 bases). The CDR3 is 15 residues long. Trimming took 0 bases from V and 10 from J, leaving 16 bases between them. CDR1 and CDR2 from the germline V gene are SEHNR and FQNEAQ (reference sequence). The CDR3 DNA follows: TGTGCCAGCAGCTTAGCGGCGGGGTTGCAGGGCGAGCAGTTCTTC. Translated: CASSLAAGLQGEQFF.

V gene TRBV7-8 combines with J gene TRBJ1-2, with D possibly being TRBD1 (6 bases). Trimming removed 5 bases from V and 6 bases from J, with 13 bases in between. There are 13 residues in the CDR3. The germline gives CDR1 SGHVS, CDR2 FQNEAQ. CDR3 in amino acids: CASSPGGADGYTF. The CDR3 coding sequence is TGTGCCAGCAGCCCCGGGGGGGCGGATGGCTACACCTTC.

J is TRBJ2-5 and V is TRBV10-3; TRBD1 aligns across 7 bases. V lost 9 bases and J lost 4; bases outside the gene matches: 2. The CDR3 spans 11 residues. The germline CDR1 and CDR2 sequences are ENHRY and SYGVKD. The CDR3 nucleotides are TGTGCCATTAGACAGGGAGAGACCCAGTACTTC. Protein: CAIRQGETQYF.

The chain links TRBV15 to TRBJ1-4; 8 nucleotides agree with TRBD1. Losses at the gene ends were 8 bases for V and 5 bases for J; bases not matched to a gene: 7. Germline CDR1 is LNHNV and CDR2 is YYDKDF (reference sequence). This CDR3 contains 14 residues. The CDR3 DNA sequence: TGTGCCACCGCGAGGGACAGGCCGAATGAAAAACTGTTTTTT. Its protein product is CATARDRPNEKLFF.

V gene TRBV12-3 or TRBV12-4 combines with J gene TRBJ1-1, with D possibly matching TRBD1 (5 bases). The V gene lost 10 bases and the J gene lost 2 bases, with 17 bases spanning the gap. CDR3 length: 14 amino acids. The CDR3 coding sequence is TGTGCCACGGACGACTCGCAGGGCAACACTGAAGCTTTCTTT. It encodes CATDDSQGNTEAFF.

This clonotype turned up a few times. This rearrangement joins TRBV29-1 to TRBJ2-3; TRBD2 matches 13 bases. With V trimmed by 6 bases and J by 5 bases, 8 bases remained unmatched. CDR3 length equals 15 residues. Germline CDR1 and CDR2: SQVTM and ANQGSEA. As DNA, the CDR3 is TGCAGCGTAGCGACTAGCGGGGGGATGGGAGATACGCAGTATTTT. Encoded protein: CSVATSGGMGDTQYF.

This clonotype has at least ten counts. The CDR3 sequence: CASSVRDRVNEQFF. CDR3 in DNA: TGTGCCAGCAGCGTCCGGGACAGGGTTAATGAGCAGTTCTTC. This chain joins TRBV7-8 and TRBJ2-1, with 9 bases identical to TRBD1. The germline V gene has CDR1 SGHVS and CDR2 FQNEAQ. Trimming removed 5 bases from V and 7 bases from J; junction bases left unmatched: 6. There are 14 residues in the CDR3.

This clonotype has at least ten counts. The rearrangement uses TRBV12-3 or TRBV12-4 and TRBJ2-5, with TRBD2 matching 9 bases. The junction had 2 bases not matched to a gene; V was cut back by 6 bases and J by 3 bases. The CDR3 is 13 amino acids. Written as DNA, the CDR3 is TGTGCCAGCAGACAGCGGGGGGAAGAGACCCAGTACTTC. This sequence encodes CASRQRGEETQYF.

This clonotype was found a few times. This chain connects TRBV6-5 to TRBJ2-1, with D perhaps TRBD1 or TRBD2 (5 bases each). Trimming removed 3 bases from V and 3 bases from J, with 18 bases in between. CDR3 size: 17 residues. In germline, CDR1 is MNHEY, CDR2 SVGAGI. In DNA, the CDR3 is TGTGCCAGCAGTTATCGGCAGGGTTGGACTGGCTACAATGAGCAGTTCTTC. Residues: CASSYRQGWTGYNEQFF.

Many counts were recorded for this clonotype. The chain is built from TRBV11-2 and TRBJ2-1, with D possibly being TRBD2 (5 bases). V dropped 3 bases and J dropped 0 bases, with 9 bases sitting between them. The CDR3 has 15 residues. Per the germline V gene, CDR1 is SGHAT and CDR2 is FQNNGV. CDR3 protein: CASSFEGVSYNEQFF. The CDR3 DNA follows: TGTGCCAGCAGCTTTGAGGGAGTCTCCTACAATGAGCAGTTCTTC.

This clonotype appeared a few times. V and J are TRBV20-1 and TRBJ2-5, with D uncertain. Germline CDR1 DFQATT, CDR2 SNEGSKA (reference sequence). The CDR3 loop spans 16 amino acids. Trimming took 0 bases from V and 2 from J, leaving 16 bases between them. The CDR3, as DNA: TGCAGTGCTAGAGATTCCCAGGCCGCGTTTCAAGAGACCCAGTACTTC. Encoded protein: CSARDSQAAFQETQYF.

This clonotype occurred a few times. The chain recombines TRBV7-2 with TRBJ2-7; D unresolved. The germline CDR1 and CDR2 sequences are SGHTA and FQGNSA. The CDR3 runs to 15 residues. The ends were cut back, 1 base at V and 3 bases at J, with 13 bases in the middle. CDR3 sequence reads: CASSLGSSSSYEQYF. CDR3 DNA sequence: TGTGCCAGCAGCTTAGGTTCCTCATCTAGCTACGAGCAGTACTTC.

This clonotype has at least ten counts. This chain uses TRBV24-1 with TRBJ2-3, with D maybe TRBD1 (6 bases). This CDR3 is 15 amino acids long. CDR1 and CDR2 (germline): KGHDR, SFDVKD. The V and J ends lost 4 bases and 4 bases respectively, with 14 bases between them. CDR3 protein: CATSDALGGADTQYF. As DNA, the CDR3 is TGTGCCACCAGTGACGCGCTTGGGGGCGCAGATACGCAGTATTTT.

The V call is TRBV11-2, the J call TRBJ2-1; a possible D gene is TRBD2 (7 bases). This CDR3 has 15 residues. Looked up from germline, CDR1 is SGHAT and CDR2 is FQNNGV. Deletions cut 5 bases from V and 6 bases from J, with 17 bases between. CDR3: CASSPRGGAGNEQFF. CDR3 DNA: TGTGCCAGCAGCCCAAGGGGGGGTGCGGGCAATGAGCAGTTCTTC.

There are a few counts of this clonotype. This sequence joins TRBV2 and TRBJ2-5, with D perhaps matching TRBD2 (6 bases). Germline lookup yields CDR1 SNHLY and CDR2 FYNNEI. The germline V and J ends were trimmed by 6 bases and 1 base, with 21 bases remaining between them. The CDR3 length is 17 residues. The CDR3 DNA reads TGTGCCAGCAGGCATTGGACGGACTACCCCAGCCAAGAGACCCAGTACTTC. This encodes CASRHWTDYPSQETQYF.

This clonotype has a handful of counts. V gene TRBV28 combines with J gene TRBJ2-3; no definite D call. This CDR3 region has 12 residues. The germline gives CDR1 MDHEN, CDR2 SYDVKM. The V and J ends lost 7 bases and 0 bases respectively, with 5 bases between them. In nucleotides, the CDR3 is TGTGCCAGCACCACTAGCACAGATACGCAGTATTTT. Its translation: CASTTSTDTQYF.

This clonotype was seen only a few times. This chain joins TRBV11-2 and TRBJ2-4; perhaps D is TRBD1 or TRBD2 (6 bases each). Trimming removed 6 bases from V and 1 base from J, with 16 bases in between. Germline values: CDR1 SGHAT, CDR2 FQNNGV. The CDR3 is 16 residues long. CDR3 loop: CASRPQTGGAKNIQYF. In DNA, the CDR3 is TGTGCCAGCAGACCCCAGACAGGAGGGGCCAAAAACATTCAGTACTTC.

This clonotype was seen many times. J is TRBJ2-1 and V is TRBV10-2; 10 bases are a match to TRBD2. J lost 8 bases, V lost 5 bases, and 9 bases had no gene match. Germline lookup yields CDR1 WSHSY and CDR2 SAAADI. This CDR3 has 15 amino acids. The DNA of the CDR3 is TGCGCCAGCAGTCACACTAGCGGGAAGTTCGATGAGCAGTTCTTC. This sequence encodes CASSHTSGKFDEQFF.

V gene TRBV10-3 combines with J gene TRBJ2-1; 12 positions match TRBD2. Unmatched junction bases numbered 6, after V lost 6 bases and J lost 9 bases. The CDR3 consists of 14 residues. Germline lookup yields CDR1 ENHRY and CDR2 SYGVKD. This CDR3 is CAISETSGSVEQFF. The CDR3 DNA is TGTGCCATCAGCGAGACTAGCGGGAGTGTTGAGCAGTTCTTC.

This clonotype has just a few counts. The V call is TRBV4-2, the J call TRBJ2-7, with TRBD1 identical over 9 bases. The junction had 23 bases not matched to a gene; V was cut back by 8 bases and J by 3 bases. CDR1 and CDR2 from the germline V gene are LGHNA and YNFKEQ. The CDR3 runs 19 residues. The CDR3: CASGNPSGQGPKISYEQYF. The DNA of the CDR3 is TGTGCCAGCGGAAATCCCTCGGGACAGGGACCAAAAATCAGCTACGAGCAGTACTTC.

The chain carries TRBV7-9 and TRBJ2-1; the D is unclear. The germline V gene has CDR1 SEHNR and CDR2 FQNEAQ (reference sequence). This CDR3 comprises 15 residues. Trimming took 5 bases from V and 0 from J, leaving 11 bases between them. The CDR3 nucleotides read TGTGCCAGCAGCCCTAAGACCTACTCCTACAATGAGCAGTTCTTC. Residues: CASSPKTYSYNEQFF.

V and J are TRBV6-1 and TRBJ1-1, with D unresolved. The germline CDR1 and CDR2 sequences are MNHNS and SASEGT. There are 12 residues in the CDR3. V was trimmed by 3 bases and J by 7 bases, leaving 9 bases between them. This chain's CDR3 is CASSDVGDEAFF. The CDR3 region has the DNA TGTGCCAGCAGTGATGTAGGTGATGAAGCTTTCTTT.

This clonotype was picked up many times. V gene TRBV20-1 combines with J gene TRBJ2-7; D is undetermined. From germline, CDR1 is DFQATT and CDR2 SNEGSKA (reference sequence). The CDR3 consists of 11 residues. Deletions cut 3 bases from V and 9 bases from J, with 12 bases between. CDR3 coding DNA: TGCAGTGCTAGTTTAAAAGGCGGGCAGTACTTC. It yields the protein CSASLKGGQYF.

This clonotype came up many times. The rearrangement joins TRBV7-8 to TRBJ2-3; 9 bases align to TRBD2. The ends lost 3 bases at V and 1 base at J; junction bases unmatched: 8. The CDR3 extends over 17 amino acids. Germline CDR1 reads SGHVS; CDR2 reads FQNEAQ. CDR3 bases: TGTGCCAGCAGCTTGGTGGGACTAGCTTGGGGCACAGATACGCAGTATTTT. Protein sequence: CASSLVGLAWGTDTQYF. The whole variable domain, remainder taken from reference TRBV7-8 and TRBJ2-3, is GAGVSQSPRYKVAKRGQDVALRCDPISGHVSLFWYQQALGQGPEFLTYFQNEAQLDKSGLPSDRFFAERPEGSVSTLKIQRTQQEDSAVYLCASSLVGLAWGTDTQYFGPGTRLTVL.

There are many counts of this clonotype. This chain links TRBV7-2 with TRBJ2-1, with unresolved D. V lost 0 bases and J lost 7, with 10 bases in between. The CDR3 has 14 amino acids. Germline lookup yields CDR1 SGHTA and CDR2 FQGNSA. Here the CDR3 DNA reads TGTGCCAGCAGCTTAGCCCTTTTGGGGAATGAGCAGTTCTTC. It specifies CASSLALLGNEQFF. Using reference TRBV7-2 and TRBJ2-1 for the parts outside the CDR3, the full variable domain is GAGVSQSPSNKVTEKGKDVELRCDPISGHTALYWYRQSLGQGLEFLIYFQGNSAPDKSGLPSDRFSAERTGGSVSTLTIQRTQQEDSAVYLCASSLALLGNEQFFGPGTRLTVL.

This clonotype has only a few counts. V and J are TRBV2 and TRBJ1-1; 10 bases fit TRBD1. Germline-derived CDR1 and CDR2 are SNHLY and FYNNEI. Trimming cost V 6 bases and J 5 bases; bases outside gene matches: 6. The CDR3 sequence is 14 residues long. The CDR3 loop is CASSHGQGETEAFF. CDR3 nucleotide sequence: TGTGCCAGCAGCCACGGACAGGGGGAAACTGAAGCTTTCTTT.

The table lists this clonotype with many counts. V gene TRBV27 combines with J gene TRBJ2-7; TRBD1 agrees at 9 bases. The germline V gene encodes CDR1 MNHEY and CDR2 SMNVEV (reference sequence). Unmatched junction bases numbered 9, after V lost 5 bases and J lost 4 bases. The CDR3 is 15 residues long. CDR3 in DNA: TGTGCCAGCAGTCCCGGGACAGGGCAAGGTTACGAGCAGTACTTC. Encoded protein: CASSPGTGQGYEQYF.

This clonotype was counted only a few times. The V and J genes are TRBV6-1 and TRBJ2-1; unclear D gene. Germline CDR1 and CDR2: MNHNS and SASEGT. Trimming took 6 bases from V and 15 from J, leaving 12 bases between them. The CDR3 loop spans 10 amino acids. CDR3 sequence: CASSSPSPFF. In DNA form, the CDR3 reads TGTGCCAGCAGCTCTCCCTCCCCGTTCTTC.